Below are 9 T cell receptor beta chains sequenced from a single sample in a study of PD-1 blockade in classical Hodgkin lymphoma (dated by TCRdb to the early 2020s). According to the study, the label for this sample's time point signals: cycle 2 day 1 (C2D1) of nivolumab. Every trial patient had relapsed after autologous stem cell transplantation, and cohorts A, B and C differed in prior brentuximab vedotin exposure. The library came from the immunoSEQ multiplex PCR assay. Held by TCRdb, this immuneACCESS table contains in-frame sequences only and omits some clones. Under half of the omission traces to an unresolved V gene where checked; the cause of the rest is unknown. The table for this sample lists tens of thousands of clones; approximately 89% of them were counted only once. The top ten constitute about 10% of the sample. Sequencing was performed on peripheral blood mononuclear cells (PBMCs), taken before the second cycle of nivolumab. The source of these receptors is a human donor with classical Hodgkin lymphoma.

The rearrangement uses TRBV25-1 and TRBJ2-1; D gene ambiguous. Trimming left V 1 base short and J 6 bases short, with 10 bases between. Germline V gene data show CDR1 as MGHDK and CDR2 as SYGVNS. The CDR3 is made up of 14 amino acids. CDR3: CASSELGNINEQFF. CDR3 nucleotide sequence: TGTGCCAGCAGTGAATTGGGCAATATCAATGAGCAGTTCTTC.

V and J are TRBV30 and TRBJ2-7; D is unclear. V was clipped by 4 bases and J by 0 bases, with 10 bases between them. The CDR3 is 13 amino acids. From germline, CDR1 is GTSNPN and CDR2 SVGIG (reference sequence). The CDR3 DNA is TGTGCCTGGACATCATACAGCTCCTACGAGCAGTACTTC. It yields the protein CAWTSYSSYEQYF.

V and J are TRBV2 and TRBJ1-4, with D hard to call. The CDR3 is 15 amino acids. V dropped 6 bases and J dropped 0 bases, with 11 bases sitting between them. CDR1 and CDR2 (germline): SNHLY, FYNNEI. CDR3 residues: CASSPAVATNEKLFF. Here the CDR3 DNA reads TGTGCCAGCAGCCCCGCTGTTGCAACTAATGAAAAACTGTTTTTT.

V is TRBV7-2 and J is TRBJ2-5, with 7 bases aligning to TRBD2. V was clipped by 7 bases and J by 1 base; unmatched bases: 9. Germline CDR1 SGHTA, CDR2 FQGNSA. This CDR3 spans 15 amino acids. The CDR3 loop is CASTKRGGPQETQYF. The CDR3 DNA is TGTGCCAGCACAAAGCGGGGAGGCCCCCAAGAGACCCAGTACTTC.

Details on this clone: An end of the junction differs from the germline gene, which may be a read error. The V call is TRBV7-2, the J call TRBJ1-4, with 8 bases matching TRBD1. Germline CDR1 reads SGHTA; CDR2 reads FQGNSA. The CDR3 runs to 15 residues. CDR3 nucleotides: TGTGCCAGCAGCTCCCGACAGGGGCGCGTTGAAGAACTGTTTTTT. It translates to CASSSRQGRVEELFF.

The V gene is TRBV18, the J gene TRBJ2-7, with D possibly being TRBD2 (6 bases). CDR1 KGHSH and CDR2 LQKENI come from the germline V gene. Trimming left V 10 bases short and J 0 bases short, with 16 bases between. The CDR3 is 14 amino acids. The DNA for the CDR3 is TGTGCCACCCGGATAGCGGAAAGCTCCTACGAGCAGTACTTC. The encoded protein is CATRIAESSYEQYF.

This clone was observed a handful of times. The CDR3 nucleotides are TGTGCCAGCAGTCGGACAGGTTACGGCTACACCTTC. This gives the protein CASSRTGYGYTF. The rearrangement links TRBV2 to TRBJ1-2, with 7 bases identical to TRBD1. Looked up from germline, CDR1 is SNHLY and CDR2 is FYNNEI. V dropped 5 bases and J dropped 8; count of bases not matched to a gene: 5. The CDR3 has 12 amino acids.

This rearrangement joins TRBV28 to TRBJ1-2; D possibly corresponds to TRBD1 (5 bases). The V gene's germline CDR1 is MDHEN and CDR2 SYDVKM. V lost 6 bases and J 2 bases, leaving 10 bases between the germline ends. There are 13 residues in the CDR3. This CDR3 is CASSQGPNYGYTF. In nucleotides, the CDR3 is TGTGCCAGCAGCCAGGGCCCAAACTATGGCTACACCTTC.

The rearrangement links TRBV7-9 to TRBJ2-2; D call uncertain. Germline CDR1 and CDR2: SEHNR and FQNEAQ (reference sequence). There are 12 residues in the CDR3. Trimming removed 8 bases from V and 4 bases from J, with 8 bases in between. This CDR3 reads CASQVATGELFF. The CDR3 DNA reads TGTGCCAGCCAAGTGGCCACCGGGGAGCTGTTTTTT.